This passage covers 6 T cell receptor beta chains from one sample sequenced in a study of shared clonotypes between healthy human individuals (TCRdb year 2020). Libraries came from the immunoSEQ multiplex PCR assay. Here the immuneACCESS table is served through TCRdb, limited to in-frame sequences with V and J called. Missing clones are a known gap in these copies; in checked studies unresolved V genes cover under half, and the rest lacks a known reason. This sample holds roughly 2.5 million clones; around nine tenths were observed only once. Around 0.14% of the sample lies in the top ten. Sequenced input: naive CD4+ T cells sorted from blood. The intended sense of this specimen's cell subset or site label: CD45RA+ positively selected. Receptors originate from a man younger than 30 in good health.

The chain links TRBV10-2 to TRBJ1-2; perhaps TRBD1 as D (6 bases). Between the trimmed V and J ends, which lost 2 bases and 0 bases, there was a span of 16 bases. Germline values: CDR1 WSHSY, CDR2 SAAADI. This CDR3 comprises 17 residues. This CDR3 is CASSEAPLGAANYGYTF. The DNA of the CDR3 is TGCGCCAGCAGTGAGGCCCCTTTGGGGGCAGCTAACTATGGCTACACCTTC.

The chain joins TRBV13 to TRBJ2-3, with D uncertain. V was cut by 4 bases and J by 3 bases, with 8 bases left in between. The germline CDR1 and CDR2 sequences are PRHDT and FYEKMQ (reference sequence). The CDR3 is 13 amino acids. The CDR3 loop is CASSSQLTDTQYF. CDR3 nucleotides: TGTGCCAGCAGCTCCCAACTAACAGATACGCAGTATTTT. Drawing the rest from reference TRBV13 and TRBJ2-3, the complete variable domain is AAGVIQSPRHLIKEKRETATLKCYPIPRHDTVYWYQQGPGQDPQFLISFYEKMQSDKGSIPDRFSAQQFSDYHSELNMSSLELGDSALYFCASSSQLTDTQYFGPGTRLTVL.

As for this clone: The same CDR3 also results from other DNA sequences found in this sample. The rearrangement joins TRBV7-2 to TRBJ2-7; tentatively, D is TRBD2 (5 bases). Germline V gene sequence: CDR1 SGHTA, CDR2 FQGNSA. The V end was cut by 3 bases, the J end by 2 bases, with 8 bases between. The CDR3 sequence is 13 residues long. DNA for the CDR3: TGTGCCAGCAGCTTCATCGGGGCCTACGAGCAGTACTTC. Protein product: CASSFIGAYEQYF.

The chain is built from TRBV9 and TRBJ2-2; the D gene could be TRBD1 or TRBD2 (5 bases each). V lost 2 bases and J lost 8, with 16 bases in between. The CDR3 contains 15 residues. The V gene's germline CDR1 is SGDLS and CDR2 YYNGEE. The CDR3 protein is CASSVVPGPPGELFF. The CDR3 bases are TGTGCCAGCAGCGTTGTCCCGGGACCCCCTGGGGAGCTGTTTTTT.

V is TRBV15 and J is TRBJ2-1, with D possibly called TRBD1 or TRBD2 (5 bases each). The CDR3 spans 15 residues. Deletions cut 4 bases from V and 8 bases from J, with 18 bases between. Germline V CDR1 and CDR2: LNHNV, YYDKDF (reference sequence). CDR3 residues: CATSKAGSDYYEQFF. CDR3 DNA: TGTGCCACCAGCAAGGCAGGGTCAGACTATTATGAGCAGTTCTTC.

This clone was picked up a small number of times. This chain links TRBV27 with TRBJ1-6; 9 positions agree with TRBD1. J lost 10 bases, V lost 4 bases, and 11 bases had no gene match. This CDR3 region has 16 residues. CDR1 and CDR2 (germline): MNHEY, SMNVEV (reference sequence). The CDR3 DNA reads as TGTGCCAGCAGTTCCTATTCAGACAGGGGGAGATCACCCCTCCACTTT. Translating gives CASSSYSDRGRSPLHF.